Listed below are T cell receptor beta chains from one sample, sequenced in a study of T cell changes during pregnancy in multiple sclerosis. TCRdb's copy holds only in-frame clones and misses some; the assay was immunoSEQ multiplex PCR. The table records around 81,000 clones, just under 95% of them present only once. The starting material was peripheral blood, obtained after pregnancy. The receptors were sampled from a female donor in good health, enrolled as a control in a pregnancy study. CDR3s include the opening cysteine and the closing phenylalanine or tryptophan. Each record gives: D gene, J gene, clone size, V gene, CDR3 DNA, CDR3 protein. A D gene is named only where the DNA matches it firmly. Expanded clones get a size class; other rows say once, few or many, or leave the size out.

TRBD1,TRBJ1-2,NA,TRBV15,TGTGCCACCAGCTTAGGAACAGGGGGCAACTATGGCTACACCTTC,CATSLGTGGNYGYTF
TRBD2,TRBJ2-3,NA,TRBV9,TGTGCCAGCAGCCCGACTAGCGGGAAAGATACGCAGTATTTT,CASSPTSGKDTQYF
NA,TRBJ1-2,NA,TRBV28,TGTGCCAGCAGTTTATACCAGGGGAGAAACACCTTC,CASSLYQGRNTF
TRBD2,TRBJ2-2,NA,TRBV19,TGTGCCAGTACTCCAAGGACTAGAGTCACCGGGGAGCTGTTTTTT,CASTPRTRVTGELFF
NA,TRBJ1-4,few,TRBV5-4,TGTGCCAGCAGCTTTGGAGGAACTAATGAAAAACTGTTTTTT,CASSFGGTNEKLFF
TRBD1,TRBJ1-1,NA,TRBV2,TGTGCCAGCAGTGTAAACAGGGGGCAGGTTGAAGCTTTCTTT,CASSVNRGQVEAFF
NA,TRBJ1-6,once,TRBV6-1,TGTGCCAGCAGTTTCTTCCAGGGCAATTCACCCCTCCACTTT,CASSFFQGNSPLHF
TRBD1,TRBJ1-6,NA,TRBV7-2,TGTGCCAGCAGCCCTCAGAGACAGGGGGCAGGTTCACCCCTCCACTTT,CASSPQRQGAGSPLHF
TRBD2,TRBJ2-1,NA,TRBV15,TGTGCCACCAGCCCACCTAGCGGGGGGGCCTATGAGCAGTTCTTC,CATSPPSGGAYEQFF
TRBD1,TRBJ1-1,NA,TRBV7-2,TGTGCCAGCAGCTCAGGGGGCGGAGGCACTGAAGCTTTCTTT,CASSSGGGGTEAFF
TRBD1,TRBJ1-2,NA,TRBV5-1,TGCGCCAGCAGCGCCGGGACAGGGGAGACTAACTATGGCTACACCTTC,CASSAGTGETNYGYTF
TRBD2,TRBJ2-1,NA,TRBV5-1,TGCGCCAGCAGCTCCAGACTAGCGGGAGGGACCTACAATGAGCAGTTCTTC,CASSSRLAGGTYNEQFF
TRBD2,TRBJ2-2,NA,TRBV4-2,TGTGCCAGCAGCCTTTTAACTAGCGGGGGGGCGAACACCGGGGAGCTGTTTTTT,CASSLLTSGGANTGELFF
NA,TRBJ2-7,once,TRBV4-1,TGCGCCAGCAGCCAAGAATGGGACACATTATCCTACGAGCAGTACTTC,CASSQEWDTLSYEQYF
NA,TRBJ2-4,NA,TRBV5-6,TGTGCCAGCAGCTTACCGGGACACAAAAACATTCAGTACTTC,CASSLPGHKNIQYF
TRBD2,TRBJ2-5,NA,TRBV5-1,TGCGCCAGCAGCTTGGCCCCAGCGGGGGCCGGGGAGACCCAGTACTTC,CASSLAPAGAGETQYF
NA,TRBJ1-2,few,TRBV7-9,TGTGCCAGCAGCGCGATAACTAACTATGGCTACACCTTC,CASSAITNYGYTF
NA,TRBJ1-5,NA,TRBV2,TGTGCCAGCAGGGCCGGGTCCCCCAATCAGCCCCAGCATTTT,CASRAGSPNQPQHF
NA,TRBJ2-7,NA,TRBV27,TGTGCCAGCAGTCCCTGGGGGGGGGCATACGAGCAGTACTTC,CASSPWGGAYEQYF
NA,TRBJ2-7,once,TRBV9,TGTGCCAGCAGCGCCGGCCTAGCGCCTTCCTACGAGCAGTACTTC,CASSAGLAPSYEQYF
TRBD1,TRBJ1-2,NA,TRBV19,TGTGCCAGTAGTCTTCGGACAGGGGTATCAGTTGGCTACACCTTC,CASSLRTGVSVGYTF
NA,TRBJ2-7,NA,TRBV28,TGTGCCAGCACCAACACAGGATACTACGAGCAGTACTTC,CASTNTGYYEQYF
NA,TRBJ1-1,NA,TRBV6-1,TGTGCCAGCAGTGATAACCCGGAGTGCATGCCCCAATGCACTGAAGCTTTCTTT,CASSDNPECMPQCTEAFF
NA,TRBJ1-3,NA,TRBV5-1,TGCGCCAGCAGCTACCTTATAGCCACCATATATTTT,CASSYLIATIYF
TRBD2,TRBJ2-6,NA,TRBV28,TGTGCCAGCAGTAAAGCGGGGTCTGGGGCCAACGTCCTGACTTTC,CASSKAGSGANVLTF
NA,TRBJ1-2,NA,TRBV27,TGTGCCAGCACTACACAGGGTAGAGTAGGCTACACCTTC,CASTTQGRVGYTF
TRBD2,TRBJ2-2,once,TRBV28,TGTGCCAGCAGGACGGGAGGGGGCGGGGAGCTGTTTTTT,CASRTGGGGELFF
TRBD1,TRBJ1-1,NA,TRBV6-1,TGTGCCAGCAGTGAAGCCTACAGGGGGGGGAACACTGAAGCTTTCTTT,CASSEAYRGGNTEAFF
NA,TRBJ1-2,NA,TRBV10-2,TGCGCCAGCAGCCCCCCCGGTTGGGCCTATGGCTACACCTTC,CASSPPGWAYGYTF
NA,TRBJ1-1,NA,TRBV5-3,TGTGCCAGAAGCTTGAGCTGGGGGCCCAGGAACACTGAAGCTTTCTTT,CARSLSWGPRNTEAFF
TRBD1,TRBJ2-5,NA,TRBV9,TGTGCCAGCAGCGTACCCGACAGGGAAGAGACCCAGTACTTC,CASSVPDREETQYF
TRBD2,TRBJ2-1,NA,TRBV28,TGTGCCTCCTTAGCGGGAGGGCTTTACAATGAGCAGTTCTTC,CASLAGGLYNEQFF
TRBD1,TRBJ1-2,NA,TRBV5-4,TGTGCCAGCAGCTTGGCCCCGGGACAGGGGTATGGCTACACCTTC,CASSLAPGQGYGYTF
NA,TRBJ1-1,few,TRBV5-4,TGTGCCAGCAGCTCGCAGGGAAGGCGGAACACTGAAGCTTTCTTT,CASSSQGRRNTEAFF
NA,TRBJ2-2,few,TRBV30,TGTGCCTGGAGTGTTGGGGGGGCGGACACCGGGGAGCTGTTTTTT,CAWSVGGADTGELFF
TRBD1,TRBJ1-6,NA,TRBV4-1,TGCGCCAGCAGCCAAGACGGTTTGGGACAGAATAATTCACCCCTCCACTTT,CASSQDGLGQNNSPLHF
NA,TRBJ2-6,NA,TRBV19,TGTGCCAGTAGAGCGTTGGAGCGGGCCCTTTCGGGGGGGGCCAACGTCCTGACTTTC,CASRALERALSGGANVLTF
TRBD2,TRBJ2-3,NA,TRBV25-1,TGTGCCAGCAGTGCCCTAGCGGGAGGGCCAGATACGCAGTATTTT,CASSALAGGPDTQYF
NA,TRBJ1-1,NA,TRBV5-6,TGTGCCACTTCACCAGGACCCACGGGGGGCACTGAAGCTTTCTTT,CATSPGPTGGTEAFF